Presented here are 5 T cell receptor beta chains from one specimen sequenced in a study of T cell responses to AZD1222 COVID-19 vaccine. Libraries were prepared by immunoSEQ multiplex PCR; TCRdb keeps only in-frame clonotypes and omits some of them. Among approximately 150,000 clones, approximately 90% were seen once, and the ten largest hold 1.5% to 2%. The specimen comprised peripheral blood, sampled on day 0 of AZD1222 vaccination. Every receptor here comes from an adult in good health.

V usage is TRBV19 and J usage is TRBJ1-5, with D unclear. Germline CDR1 and CDR2: LNHDA and SQIVND (reference sequence). The CDR3 has 14 residues. Trimming shortened V by 1 base and J by 3 bases, and 7 bases separated the two germline ends. The CDR3, as DNA: TGTGCCAGTAGTATAGCCGGAAACAATCAGCCCCAGCATTTT. Translating gives CASSIAGNNQPQHF.

The rearrangement uses TRBV28 and TRBJ1-5; 9 bases line up with TRBD1. The CDR3 sequence is 15 residues long. Germline trimming cut 6 bases from V and 5 bases from J; bases unmatched to any gene: 8. From germline, CDR1 is MDHEN and CDR2 SYDVKM. The CDR3 DNA reads as TGTGCCAGCAGCCCTCCGGGACAGGGCCATCAGCCCCAGCATTTT. Translating gives CASSPPGQGHQPQHF.

This clone was recorded only once. The chain couples TRBV27 to TRBJ1-2, with unresolved D. The CDR3 totals 14 residues. V was cut by 4 bases and J by 1 base, with 10 bases left in between. Germline assignment: CDR1 MNHEY and CDR2 SMNVEV (reference sequence). CDR3: CASSSVPLNYGYTF. DNA of the CDR3: TGTGCCAGCAGTTCGGTACCCCTTAACTATGGCTACACCTTC.

CDR3 protein: CASSIVSIRGNQPQHF. CDR3 sequence (DNA): TGTGCCAGTAGTATAGTATCCATTCGAGGCAATCAGCCCCAGCATTTT. The V and J genes are TRBV19 and TRBJ1-5; no reliable D call. Germline assignment: CDR1 LNHDA and CDR2 SQIVND (reference sequence). This CDR3 is 16 amino acids long. V gave up 1 base and J gave up 2 bases, with 12 bases separating them.

The chain recombines TRBV29-1 with TRBJ1-4; D remains ambiguous. The CDR3 is 12 amino acids. Trimming took off 4 bases at V and 3 bases at J, with 6 bases between the two ends. Germline V CDR1 and CDR2: SQVTM, ANQGSEA. Here the CDR3 reads CSVATANEKLFF. CDR3 DNA: TGCAGCGTTGCGACGGCTAATGAAAAACTGTTTTTT. The full variable domain, its missing parts supplied by reference TRBV29-1 and TRBJ1-4, is SAVISQKPSRDICQRGTSLTIQCQVDSQVTMMFWYRQQPGQSLTLIATANQGSEATYESGFVIDKFPISRPNLTFSTLTVSNMSPEDSSIYLCSVATANEKLFFGSGTQLSVL.